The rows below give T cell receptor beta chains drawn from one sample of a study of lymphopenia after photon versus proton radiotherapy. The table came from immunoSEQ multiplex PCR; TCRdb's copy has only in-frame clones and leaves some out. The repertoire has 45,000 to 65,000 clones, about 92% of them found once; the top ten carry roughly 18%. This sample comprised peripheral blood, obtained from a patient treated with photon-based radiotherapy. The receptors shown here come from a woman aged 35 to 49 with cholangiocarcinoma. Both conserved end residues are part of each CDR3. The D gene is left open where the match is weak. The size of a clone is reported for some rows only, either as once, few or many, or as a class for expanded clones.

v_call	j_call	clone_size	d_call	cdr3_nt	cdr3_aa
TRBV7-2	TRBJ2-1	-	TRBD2	TGTGCCAGCAGCTCCGGGACTAGCGGGATGTACAATGAGCAGTTCTTC	CASSSGTSGMYNEQFF
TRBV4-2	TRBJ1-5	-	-	TGTGCCAGCAGCCAAGAATCCGCGAGGGGTCAGCCCCAGCATTTT	CASSQESARGQPQHF
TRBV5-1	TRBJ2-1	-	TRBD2	TGCGCCAGCAGCATGCCGGGACTAGCGGTAAGCTCCTACAATGAGCAGTTCTTC	CASSMPGLAVSSYNEQFF
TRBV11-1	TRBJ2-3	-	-	TGTGCCAGCAGCTTCCTCCTCAGCACAGATACGCAGTATTTT	CASSFLLSTDTQYF
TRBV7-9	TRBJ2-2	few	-	TGTGCCAGCAGCCCGAGTTCCCTCACCGGGGAGCTGTTTTTT	CASSPSSLTGELFF
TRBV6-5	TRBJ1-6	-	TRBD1	TGTGCCAGCAGTTACGGGGACAGAGATTTTGCACCCCTCCACTTT	CASSYGDRDFAPLHF
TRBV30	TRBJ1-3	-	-	TGTGCCTGGAGTGCCTCCGGGAGCGGAAACACCATATATTTT	CAWSASGSGNTIYF
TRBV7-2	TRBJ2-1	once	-	TGTGCCAGCAGCTCTACAGGGTACGAGCAGTTCTTC	CASSSTGYEQFF
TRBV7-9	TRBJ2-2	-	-	TGTGCCAGCAGCTTAGTGGGTGTCGGAACGGCGGTGAGGGAGCTGTTTTTT	CASSLVGVGTAVRELFF
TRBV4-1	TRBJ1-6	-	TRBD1	TGCGCCAGCAGCCCTACCCTACAGGGGAGCTCCTATAATTCACCCCTCCACTTT	CASSPTLQGSSYNSPLHF
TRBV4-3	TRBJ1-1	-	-	TGCGCCAGCAGCCTTACCGGGGCCTGGGACACTGAAGCTTTCTTT	CASSLTGAWDTEAFF
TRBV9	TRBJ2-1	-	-	TGTGCCAGCAGCGAGGATTCCAATGAGCAGTTCTTC	CASSEDSNEQFF
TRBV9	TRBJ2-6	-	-	TGTGCCAGCAGCTACGGACGGGGCGTTGGGGCCAACGTCCTGACTTTC	CASSYGRGVGANVLTF
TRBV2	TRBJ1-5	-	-	TGTGCCAGCAGTGCCCCCGGGGGGCCTAAGCAGCCCCAGCATTTT	CASSAPGGPKQPQHF
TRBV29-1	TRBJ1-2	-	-	TGCAGCGTTGAGGCCTCAGCCCACACCTTC	CSVEASAHTF
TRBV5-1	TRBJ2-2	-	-	TGCGCCAGCAGAAACTTCCTAGGGGCGGCCGGGGAGCTGTTTTTT	CASRNFLGAAGELFF
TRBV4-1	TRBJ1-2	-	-	TGCGCCAGCAGCCAAGATTGGACTTCCTTCTATGGCTACACCTTC	CASSQDWTSFYGYTF
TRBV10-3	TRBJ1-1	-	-	TGTGCCATCACAAGGGGGGGTGACACTGAAGCTTTCTTT	CAITRGGDTEAFF
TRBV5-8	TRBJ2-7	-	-	TGTGCCAGCAGCTTGGATGGGCAGGGAGCGTTCTACGAGCAGTACTTC	CASSLDGQGAFYEQYF
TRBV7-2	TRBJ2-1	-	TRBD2	TGTGCCAGCAGCTTATCCGGGACTAGTCCCTCCTACAATGAGCAGTTCTTC	CASSLSGTSPSYNEQFF
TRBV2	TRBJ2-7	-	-	TGTGCCAGCACCCCAGCTACCTACGAGCAGTACTTC	CASTPATYEQYF
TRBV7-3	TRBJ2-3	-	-	TGTGCCAGCAGCCTCAACGGGCGGTCTAGCACAGATACGCAGTATTTT	CASSLNGRSSTDTQYF
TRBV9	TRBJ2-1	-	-	TGTGCCAGCAGCGTATGGGGAAATGAGCAGTTCTTC	CASSVWGNEQFF
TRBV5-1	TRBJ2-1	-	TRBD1	TGCGCCAGCAGCTTCACAGGGGTCTCGCCTTCTGAGCAGTTCTTC	CASSFTGVSPSEQFF
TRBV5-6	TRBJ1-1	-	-	TGTGCCAGCAGCTGGTTACAGGGCCCTGAAGCTTTCTTT	CASSWLQGPEAFF
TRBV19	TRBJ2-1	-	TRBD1	TGTGCCAGTAGTACCTATCGAGGGACAGGCAATGAGCAGTTCTTC	CASSTYRGTGNEQFF
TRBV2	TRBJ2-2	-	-	TGTGCCAGCAGTGAAGTAAGGAACACCGGGGAGCTGTTTTTT	CASSEVRNTGELFF
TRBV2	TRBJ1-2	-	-	TGTGCCAGCAGTGAATCCCCCTGGGGACCCTATGGCTACACCTTC	CASSESPWGPYGYTF
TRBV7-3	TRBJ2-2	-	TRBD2	TGTGCCAGCAGCCCCCGGCCCGCTAGCGGGAGGAACACCGGGGAGCTGTTTTTT	CASSPRPASGRNTGELFF
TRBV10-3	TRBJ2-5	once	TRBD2	TGTGCCATCAGTGAGTCCACTAGCGGTGCTCAAGAGACCCAGTACTTC	CAISESTSGAQETQYF
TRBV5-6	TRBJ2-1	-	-	TGTGCCAGCAGCCCGAAGACGGATGAGTACAATGAGCAGTTCTTC	CASSPKTDEYNEQFF
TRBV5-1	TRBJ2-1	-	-	TGCGCCAGCAGCTTGTCAGTCTACAATGAGCAGTTCTTC	CASSLSVYNEQFF
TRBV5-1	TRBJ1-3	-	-	TGCGCCAGCAGCTTGGGGGCAGGGGAAGGAAACACCATATATTTT	CASSLGAGEGNTIYF
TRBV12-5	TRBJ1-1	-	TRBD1	TGTGCTAGTGGTTTGGTAAATGCGGACAGGGGGCCGTACACTGAAGCTTTCTTT	CASGLVNADRGPYTEAFF
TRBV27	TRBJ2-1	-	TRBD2	TGTGCCAGCAGTACCTTGACTAGCGGAAAAAGCTCCTACAATGAGCAGTTCTTC	CASSTLTSGKSSYNEQFF
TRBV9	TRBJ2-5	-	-	TGTGCCAGCAGCGTAGGTGCCACCCAAGAGACCCAGTACTTC	CASSVGATQETQYF
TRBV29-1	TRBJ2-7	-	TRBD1	TGCAGCGCCGGGCTCGGGACAGGGTCAGACGAGCAGTACTTC	CSAGLGTGSDEQYF
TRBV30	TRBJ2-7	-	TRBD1	TGTGCCTGGAGTCCCGGGACAGGGACCTACGAGCAGTACTTC	CAWSPGTGTYEQYF
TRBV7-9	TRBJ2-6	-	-	TGTGCCAGCAGCGCAGGTATTGACCTCCCTGGGGCCAACGTCCTGACTTTC	CASSAGIDLPGANVLTF
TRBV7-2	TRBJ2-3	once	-	TGTGCCAGCAGCTTAGCGTGGGCAGATACGCAGTATTTT	CASSLAWADTQYF
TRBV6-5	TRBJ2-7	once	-	TGTGCCAGCAGTTACTCGTACAGTTCCTACGAGCAGTACTTC	CASSYSYSSYEQYF
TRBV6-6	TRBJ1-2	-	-	TGTGCCAGCTCTCCCAAAGAAGCTAACTATGGCTACACCTTC	CASSPKEANYGYTF
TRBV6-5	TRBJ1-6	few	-	TGTGCCACCCAACCCGCAGGGACGAATTCACCCCTCCACTTT	CATQPAGTNSPLHF
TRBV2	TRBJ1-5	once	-	TGTGCCAGCAGCCGCGGGACTAGGACTACCCAAGGGAGCAATCAGCCCCAGCATTTT	CASSRGTRTTQGSNQPQHF
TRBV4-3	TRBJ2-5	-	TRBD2	TGCGCCAGCAGCCGGACTAGCGGACACCAAGAGACCCAGTACTTC	CASSRTSGHQETQYF
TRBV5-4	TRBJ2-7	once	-	TGTGCCAGCAGCCCGGACAGAACCTACGAGCAGTACTTC	CASSPDRTYEQYF
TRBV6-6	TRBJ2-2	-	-	TGTGCCAGCAGTTACTCAGACTCGTCCACCGGGGAGCTGTTTTTT	CASSYSDSSTGELFF
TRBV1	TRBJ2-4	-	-	TGCACCAGCTCCAACGAGGTGACGGGCGATCGGTACTTC	CTSSNEVTGDRYF
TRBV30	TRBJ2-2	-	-	TGTGCCTGGAGTTGGACCGGGGAGCTGTTTTTT	CAWSWTGELFF
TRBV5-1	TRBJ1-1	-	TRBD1	TGCGCCAGCAGCTCTGGGCAGGGGGCGGCGAACACTGAAGCTTTCTTT	CASSSGQGAANTEAFF
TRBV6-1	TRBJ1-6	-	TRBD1	TGTGCCAGCAGCCAGGGGGAGGGGAATTCACCCCTCCACTTT	CASSQGEGNSPLHF
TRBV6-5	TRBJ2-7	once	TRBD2	TGTGCCAGCAGTCGGACTAGCGGGGGGTACGAGCAGTACTTC	CASSRTSGGYEQYF
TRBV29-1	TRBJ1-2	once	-	TGCAGCGTTGAAACCCAGAACTATGGCTACACCTTC	CSVETQNYGYTF